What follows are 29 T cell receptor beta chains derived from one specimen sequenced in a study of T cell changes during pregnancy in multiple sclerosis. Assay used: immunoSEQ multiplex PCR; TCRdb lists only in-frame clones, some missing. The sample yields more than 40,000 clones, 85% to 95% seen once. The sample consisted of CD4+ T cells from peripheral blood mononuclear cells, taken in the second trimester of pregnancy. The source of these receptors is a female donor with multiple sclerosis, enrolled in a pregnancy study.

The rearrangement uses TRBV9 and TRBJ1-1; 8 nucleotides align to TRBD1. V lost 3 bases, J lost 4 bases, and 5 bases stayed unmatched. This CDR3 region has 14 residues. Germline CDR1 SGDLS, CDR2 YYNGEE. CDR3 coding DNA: TGTGCCAGCAGCGCCCAGGGGGCAGGCACTGAAGCTTTCTTT. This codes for CASSAQGAGTEAFF. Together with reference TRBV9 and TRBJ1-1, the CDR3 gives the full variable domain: DSGVTQTPKHLITATGQRVTLRCSPRSGDLSVYWYQQSLDQGLQFLIQYYNGEERAKGNILERFSAQQFPDLHSELNLSSLELGDSALYFCASSAQGAGTEAFFGQGTRLTVV.

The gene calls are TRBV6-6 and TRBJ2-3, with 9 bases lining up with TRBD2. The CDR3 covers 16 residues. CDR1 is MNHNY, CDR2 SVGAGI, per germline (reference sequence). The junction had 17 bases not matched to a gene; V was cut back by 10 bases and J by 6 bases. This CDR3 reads CATEGGRGGSGDTQYF. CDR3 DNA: TGTGCCACCGAAGGGGGGCGGGGGGGCTCGGGTGATACGCAGTATTTT.

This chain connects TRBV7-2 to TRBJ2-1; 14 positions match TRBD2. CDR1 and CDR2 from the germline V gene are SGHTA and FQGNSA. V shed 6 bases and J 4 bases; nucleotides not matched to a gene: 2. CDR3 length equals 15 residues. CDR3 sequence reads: CASSRLAGGYNEQFF. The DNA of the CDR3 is TGTGCCAGCAGTAGACTAGCGGGGGGGTACAATGAGCAGTTCTTC.

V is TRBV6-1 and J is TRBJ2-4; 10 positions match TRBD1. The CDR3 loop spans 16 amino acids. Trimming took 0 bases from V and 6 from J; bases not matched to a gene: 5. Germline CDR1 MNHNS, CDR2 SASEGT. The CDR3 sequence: CASSEAAGTGVNIQYF. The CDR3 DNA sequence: TGTGCCAGCAGTGAAGCGGCCGGGACAGGGGTAAACATTCAGTACTTC.

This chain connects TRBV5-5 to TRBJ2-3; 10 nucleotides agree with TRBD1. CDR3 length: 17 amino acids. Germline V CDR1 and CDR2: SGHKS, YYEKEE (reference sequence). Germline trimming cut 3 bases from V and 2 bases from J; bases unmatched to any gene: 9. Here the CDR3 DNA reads TGTGCCAGCAGCTCGGGGACAGGGGCCGCTTACACAGATACGCAGTATTTT. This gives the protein CASSSGTGAAYTDTQYF.

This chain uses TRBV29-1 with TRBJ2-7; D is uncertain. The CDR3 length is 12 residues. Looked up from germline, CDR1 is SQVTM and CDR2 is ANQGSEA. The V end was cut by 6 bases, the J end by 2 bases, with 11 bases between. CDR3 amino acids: CSVTRSPYEQYF. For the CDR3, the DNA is TGCAGCGTAACCAGGTCGCCCTACGAGCAGTACTTC.

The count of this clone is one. The CDR3 here is CASGQQGRDEKLFF. The CDR3 DNA follows: TGTGCCAGCGGCCAACAGGGCAGGGATGAAAAACTGTTTTTT. The J gene is TRBJ1-4, the V gene TRBV28, with D perhaps TRBD1 (6 bases). The V gene lost 8 bases and the J gene lost 6 bases, with 16 bases spanning the gap. The CDR3 contains 14 residues. Germline CDR1 is MDHEN and CDR2 is SYDVKM.

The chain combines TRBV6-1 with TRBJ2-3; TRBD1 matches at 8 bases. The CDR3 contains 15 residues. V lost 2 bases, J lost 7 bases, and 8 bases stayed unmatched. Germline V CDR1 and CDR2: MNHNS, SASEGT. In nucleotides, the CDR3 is TGTGCCAGCAGTGAATGGACAGGGATTTTTAATACGCAGTATTTT. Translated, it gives CASSEWTGIFNTQYF.

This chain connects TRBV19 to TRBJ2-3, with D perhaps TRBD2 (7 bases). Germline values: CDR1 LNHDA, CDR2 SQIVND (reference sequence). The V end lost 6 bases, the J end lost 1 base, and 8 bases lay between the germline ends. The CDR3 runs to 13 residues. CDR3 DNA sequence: TGTGCCAGTAGGGGGGGGCGCACAGATACGCAGTATTTT. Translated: CASRGGRTDTQYF.

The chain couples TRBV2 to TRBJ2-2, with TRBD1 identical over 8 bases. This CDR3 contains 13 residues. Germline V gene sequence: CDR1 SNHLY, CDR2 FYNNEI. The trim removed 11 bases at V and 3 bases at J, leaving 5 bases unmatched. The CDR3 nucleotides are TGTGCCGGACGACAGGGGTACACCGGGGAGCTGTTTTTT. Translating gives CAGRQGYTGELFF. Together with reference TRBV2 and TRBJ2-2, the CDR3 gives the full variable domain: EPEVTQTPSHQVTQMGQEVILRCVPISNHLYFYWYRQILGQKVEFLVSFYNNEISEKSEIFDDQFSVERPDGSNFTLKIRSTKLEDSAMYFCAGRQGYTGELFFGEGSRLTVL.

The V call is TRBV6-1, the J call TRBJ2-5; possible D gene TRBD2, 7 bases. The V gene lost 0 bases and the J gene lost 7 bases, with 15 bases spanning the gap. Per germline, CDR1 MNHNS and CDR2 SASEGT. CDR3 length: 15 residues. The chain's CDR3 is CASSEAGGPPGTQYF. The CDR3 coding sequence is TGTGCCAGCAGTGAAGCGGGGGGGCCACCCGGGACCCAGTACTTC.

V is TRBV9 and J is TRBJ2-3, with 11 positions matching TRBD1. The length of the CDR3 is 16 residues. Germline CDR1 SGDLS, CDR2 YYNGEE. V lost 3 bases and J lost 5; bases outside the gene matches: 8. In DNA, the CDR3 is TGTGCCAGCAGCGCACGGACAGGGGGCAATCAAGATACGCAGTATTTT. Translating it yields CASSARTGGNQDTQYF.

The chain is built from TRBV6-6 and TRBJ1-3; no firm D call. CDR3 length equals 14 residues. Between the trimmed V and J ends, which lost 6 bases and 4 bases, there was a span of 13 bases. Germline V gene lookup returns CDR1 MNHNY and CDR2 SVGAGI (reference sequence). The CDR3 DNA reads TGTGCCAGCAGCCACGGGGTTAAAGGAAACACCATATATTTT. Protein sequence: CASSHGVKGNTIYF.

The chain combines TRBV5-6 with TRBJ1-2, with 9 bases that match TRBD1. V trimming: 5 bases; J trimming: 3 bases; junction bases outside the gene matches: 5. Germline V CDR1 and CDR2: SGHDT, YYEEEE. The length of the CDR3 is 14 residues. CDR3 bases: TGTGCCAGCAGGCGGACAGGGGAGGACTATGGCTACACCTTC. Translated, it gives CASRRTGEDYGYTF.

This CDR3 is CASSSPTGLWGMANYGYTF. The CDR3 DNA reads as TGTGCCAGCAGCTCCCCCACGGGACTCTGGGGGATGGCTAACTATGGCTACACCTTC. The chain uses TRBV11-1 and TRBJ1-2, with D possibly TRBD1 on 5 matching bases. The CDR3 is 19 residues long. Trimming removed 4 bases at V and 0 bases at J, with 24 bases between. Germline loops: CDR1 SGHAT, CDR2 FQDESV (reference sequence). The variable domain in full, completed from reference TRBV11-1 and TRBJ1-2, reads EAEVAQSPRYKITEKSQAVAFWCDPISGHATLYWYRQILGQGPELLVQFQDESVVDDSQLPKDRFSAERLKGVDSTLKIQPAELGDSAMYLCASSSPTGLWGMANYGYTFGSGTRLTVV.

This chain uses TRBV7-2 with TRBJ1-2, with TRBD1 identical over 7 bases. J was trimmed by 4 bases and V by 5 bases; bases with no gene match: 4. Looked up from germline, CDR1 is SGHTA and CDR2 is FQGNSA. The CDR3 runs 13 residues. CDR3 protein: CASSPTGSYGYTF. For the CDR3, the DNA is TGTGCCAGCAGCCCGACAGGGTCCTATGGCTACACCTTC.

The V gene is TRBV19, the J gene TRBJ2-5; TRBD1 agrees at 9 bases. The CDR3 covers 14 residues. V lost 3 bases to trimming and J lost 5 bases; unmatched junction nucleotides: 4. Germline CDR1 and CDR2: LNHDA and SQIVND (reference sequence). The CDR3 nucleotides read TGTGCCAGTAGTATGGGGACAGGGCTGGAGACCCAGTACTTC. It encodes CASSMGTGLETQYF.

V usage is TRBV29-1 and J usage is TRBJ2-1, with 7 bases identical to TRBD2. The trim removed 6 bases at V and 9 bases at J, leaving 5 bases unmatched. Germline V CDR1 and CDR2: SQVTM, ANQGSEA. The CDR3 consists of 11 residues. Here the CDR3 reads CSVGLVGEQFF. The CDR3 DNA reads TGCAGCGTAGGACTAGTCGGTGAGCAGTTCTTC.

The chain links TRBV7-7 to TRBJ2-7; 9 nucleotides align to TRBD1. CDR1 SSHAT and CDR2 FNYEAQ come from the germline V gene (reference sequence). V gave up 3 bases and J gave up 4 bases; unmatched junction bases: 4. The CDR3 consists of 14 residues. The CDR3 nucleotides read TGTGCCAGCAGCTTTCAACAGGGGGCTTACGAGCAGTACTTC. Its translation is CASSFQQGAYEQYF.

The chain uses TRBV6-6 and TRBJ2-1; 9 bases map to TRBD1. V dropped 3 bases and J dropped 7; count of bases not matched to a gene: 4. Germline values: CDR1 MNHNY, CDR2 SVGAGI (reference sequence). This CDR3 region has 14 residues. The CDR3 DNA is TGTGCCAGCAGTTATTCCGACAGGGGGAATGAGCAGTTCTTC. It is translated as CASSYSDRGNEQFF.

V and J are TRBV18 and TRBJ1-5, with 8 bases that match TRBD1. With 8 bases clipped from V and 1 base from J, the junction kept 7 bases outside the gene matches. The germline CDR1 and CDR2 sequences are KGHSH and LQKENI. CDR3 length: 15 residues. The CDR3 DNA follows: TGTGCCAGCACTACGACAGGGGTGAGCAATCAGCCCCAGCATTTT. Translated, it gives CASTTTGVSNQPQHF.

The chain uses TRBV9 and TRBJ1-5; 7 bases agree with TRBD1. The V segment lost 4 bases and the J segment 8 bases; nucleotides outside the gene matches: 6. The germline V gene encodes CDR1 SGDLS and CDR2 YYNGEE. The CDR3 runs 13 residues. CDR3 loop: CASSSTGMEPQHF. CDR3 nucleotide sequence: TGTGCCAGCAGCTCGACAGGGATGGAGCCCCAGCATTTT.

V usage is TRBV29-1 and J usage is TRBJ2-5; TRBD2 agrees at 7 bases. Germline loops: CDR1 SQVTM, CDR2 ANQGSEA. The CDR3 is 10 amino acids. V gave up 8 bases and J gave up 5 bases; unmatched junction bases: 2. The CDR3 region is CSSGGETQYF. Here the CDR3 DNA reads TGCAGCTCGGGGGGTGAGACCCAGTACTTC.

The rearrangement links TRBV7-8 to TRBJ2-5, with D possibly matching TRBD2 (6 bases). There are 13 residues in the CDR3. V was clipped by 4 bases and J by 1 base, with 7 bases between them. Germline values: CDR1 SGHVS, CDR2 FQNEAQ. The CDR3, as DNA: TGTGCCAGCAGCTGGGGGGTCCAAGAGACCCAGTACTTC. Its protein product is CASSWGVQETQYF.

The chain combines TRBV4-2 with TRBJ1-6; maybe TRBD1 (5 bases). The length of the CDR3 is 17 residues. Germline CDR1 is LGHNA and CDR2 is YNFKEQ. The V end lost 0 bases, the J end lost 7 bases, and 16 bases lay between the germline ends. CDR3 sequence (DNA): TGTGCCAGCAGCCAAGATCAAAGGACAAGGACAAATTCACCCCTCCACTTT. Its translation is CASSQDQRTRTNSPLHF.

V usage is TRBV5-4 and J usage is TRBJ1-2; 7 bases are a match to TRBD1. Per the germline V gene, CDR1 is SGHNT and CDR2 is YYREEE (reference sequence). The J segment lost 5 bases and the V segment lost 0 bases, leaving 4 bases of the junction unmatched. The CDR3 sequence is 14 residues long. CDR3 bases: TGTGCCAGCAGCTTGGGGGACAGAACTTATGGCTACACCTTC. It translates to CASSLGDRTYGYTF. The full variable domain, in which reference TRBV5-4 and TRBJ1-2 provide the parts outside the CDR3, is ETGVTQSPTHLIKTRGQQVTLRCSSQSGHNTVSWYQQALGQGPQFIFQYYREEENGRGNFPPRFSGLQFPNYSSELNVNALELDDSALYLCASSLGDRTYGYTFGSGTRLTVV.

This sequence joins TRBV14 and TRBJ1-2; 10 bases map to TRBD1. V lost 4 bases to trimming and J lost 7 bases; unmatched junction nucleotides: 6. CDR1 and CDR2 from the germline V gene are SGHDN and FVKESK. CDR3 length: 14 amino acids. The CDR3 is CASSPRTGGSGYTF. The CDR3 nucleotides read TGTGCCAGCAGCCCCCGGACAGGGGGATCTGGCTACACCTTC.

CDR3 in DNA: TGTGCCAGCAGGGGTGGGTGGAGGGACACTGAAGCTTTCTTT. Translating it yields CASRGGWRDTEAFF. This rearrangement joins TRBV11-2 to TRBJ1-1; D call uncertain. Germline CDR1 reads SGHAT; CDR2 reads FQNNGV. The V end was cut by 6 bases, the J end by 3 bases, with 14 bases between. This CDR3 has 14 residues.

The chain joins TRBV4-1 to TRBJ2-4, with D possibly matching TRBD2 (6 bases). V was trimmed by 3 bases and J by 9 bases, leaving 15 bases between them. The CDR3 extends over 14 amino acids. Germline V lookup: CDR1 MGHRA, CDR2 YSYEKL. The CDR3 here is CASSHPGRPGIQYF. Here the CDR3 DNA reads TGCGCCAGCAGCCATCCCGGGAGACCAGGCATTCAGTACTTC.